These 23 T cell receptor beta chains came from one sample sequenced in a study of beta chain features in type 1 diabetes. Sequenced material consisted of expressed TCRB transcripts (all of the isolated RNA was reverse transcribed). The method was immunoSEQ multiplex PCR; TCRdb's version includes in-frame clones alone and lacks a portion of them. The sample yields some 100,000 clones, roughly 43% seen once. Sequencing was performed on stem cell memory CD4+ T cells from blood. Every receptor here comes from a woman between 18 and 29 years old in good health.

The V and J genes are TRBV2 and TRBJ1-2; the D is unclear. From germline, CDR1 is SNHLY and CDR2 FYNNEI. Trimming took off 3 bases at V and 2 bases at J, with 7 bases between the two ends. The CDR3 length is 13 residues. CDR3 DNA: TGTGCCAGCAGTGAGGGCCTCAACTATGGCTACACCTTC. Translated, it gives CASSEGLNYGYTF.

This clone came up a few times. V and J are TRBV6-6 and TRBJ1-2; a weak D match, TRBD1 (5 bases). There are 15 residues in the CDR3. Germline CDR1 MNHNY, CDR2 SVGAGI (reference sequence). V lost 5 bases to trimming and J lost 2 bases, with 15 bases between them. This chain's CDR3 is CASSLTGGLNYGYTF. DNA of the CDR3: TGTGCCAGCAGTCTGACGGGGGGGTTGAACTATGGCTACACCTTC.

This clone came up a few times. The V and J genes are TRBV10-3 and TRBJ2-1; D is perhaps TRBD1 (7 bases). The CDR3 runs 12 residues. Germline-derived CDR1 and CDR2 are ENHRY and SYGVKD. V shed 7 bases and J shed 9 bases, with 13 bases lying between them. The CDR3 spells CAINPGGSEQFF. DNA of the CDR3: TGTGCCATCAACCCAGGGGGGAGTGAGCAGTTCTTC.

This clone was counted a few times. The chain couples TRBV28 to TRBJ2-7, with TRBD2 identical over 7 bases. The V segment lost 3 bases and the J segment 2 bases; nucleotides outside the gene matches: 13. This CDR3 contains 17 residues. In germline, CDR1 is MDHEN, CDR2 SYDVKM. The CDR3: CASSFARLAEPPYEQYF. CDR3 nucleotides: TGTGCCAGCAGTTTTGCCCGTCTAGCGGAGCCTCCCTACGAGCAGTACTTC.

The chain joins TRBV5-1 to TRBJ2-7, with 10 nucleotides matching TRBD1. The CDR3 loop spans 13 amino acids. Trimming cost V 4 bases and J 5 bases; bases outside gene matches: 3. CDR1 is SGHRS, CDR2 YFSETQ, per germline. The CDR3: CASSRQGAHEQYF. The DNA of the CDR3 is TGCGCCAGCAGCCGACAGGGGGCTCACGAGCAGTACTTC.

The chain is built from TRBV4-2 and TRBJ2-5; 7 bases map to TRBD2. The V and J ends lost 1 base and 4 bases, in that order; junction bases with no gene match: 6. The germline V gene has CDR1 LGHNA and CDR2 YNFKEQ. The CDR3 sequence is 15 residues long. DNA of the CDR3: TGTGCCAGCAGCCAAGGGGAGGGGCGTCCAGAGACCCAGTACTTC. Amino acids: CASSQGEGRPETQYF.

This clone has only a few counts. The gene calls are TRBV25-1 and TRBJ2-7, with D hard to call. Germline loops: CDR1 MGHDK, CDR2 SYGVNS. The CDR3 has 14 residues. V lost 4 bases to trimming and J lost 0 bases, with 10 bases between them. CDR3 coding DNA: TGTGCCAGCAGTGCTTATTATAGCTCCTACGAGCAGTACTTC. Its translation is CASSAYYSSYEQYF.

The J gene is TRBJ2-1, the V gene TRBV9, with TRBD2 matching over 9 bases. The germline gives CDR1 SGDLS, CDR2 YYNGEE. The ends lost 4 bases at V and 6 bases at J; junction bases unmatched: 11. This CDR3 has 16 amino acids. Here the CDR3 reads CASSPPGAGGFNEQFF. As DNA, the CDR3 is TGTGCCAGCAGCCCGCCGGGAGCGGGAGGATTCAATGAGCAGTTCTTC.

The chain is built from TRBV7-3 and TRBJ1-1; D possibly corresponds to TRBD1 (5 bases). The CDR3 totals 13 residues. V lost 3 bases and J 2 bases, leaving 7 bases between the germline ends. Germline lookup yields CDR1 SGHTA and CDR2 FQGTGA. The CDR3: CASSFQGNTEAFF. The CDR3 DNA sequence: TGTGCCAGCAGCTTCCAGGGTAACACTGAAGCTTTCTTT.

This clone was observed a handful of times. The chain recombines TRBV27 with TRBJ1-2; TRBD1 matches 7 bases. This CDR3 is 13 amino acids long. Unmatched junction bases numbered 3, after V lost 4 bases and J lost 4 bases. Per germline, CDR1 MNHEY and CDR2 SMNVEV (reference sequence). The CDR3, as DNA: TGTGCCAGCAGTTCCCGGGACAGCTATGGCTACACCTTC. It yields the protein CASSSRDSYGYTF.

As to this clone: The junction differs from germline at one of its ends, possibly a read error. The chain combines TRBV5-1 with TRBJ2-1; 9 positions agree with TRBD1. Germline lookup yields CDR1 SGHRS and CDR2 YFSETQ. This CDR3 is built from 17 residues. This CDR3 is CASSLRTGALGYNDQFF. The DNA for the CDR3 is TGCGCCAGCAGCCTTAGGACAGGGGCACTGGGCTACAATGACCAGTTCTTC.

This rearrangement joins TRBV18 to TRBJ2-2; D may be TRBD1 (5 bases). Germline V gives CDR1 KGHSH, CDR2 LQKENI. The CDR3 consists of 14 residues. The V end was cut by 2 bases, the J end by 10 bases, with 14 bases between. Written as DNA, the CDR3 is TGTGCCAGCTCACCATTCCAGGGCAGTGCGGAGCTGTTTTTT. Amino acid sequence: CASSPFQGSAELFF.

A few counts support this clone. The chain recombines TRBV11-3 with TRBJ2-2, with D perhaps matching TRBD1 (5 bases). V gave up 6 bases and J gave up 6 bases, with 5 bases separating them. The CDR3 spans 11 residues. Germline CDR1 and CDR2: SGHNT and YENEEA. CDR3 residues: CASRGPGELFF. The DNA of the CDR3 is TGTGCCAGCAGGGGGCCCGGGGAGCTGTTTTTT.

This clone has more than one count but fewer than ten. The V gene is TRBV28, the J gene TRBJ1-5; TRBD1 might be the D (6 bases). V was trimmed by 5 bases and J by 4 bases, leaving 18 bases between them. This CDR3 is built from 16 residues. CDR1 is MDHEN, CDR2 SYDVKM, per germline. The CDR3 DNA reads as TGTGCCAGCAGTACCATACCGCCGGGACAAAATCAGCCCCAGCATTTT. Its protein is CASSTIPPGQNQPQHF.

V usage is TRBV5-3 and J usage is TRBJ2-2, with no clear D. TRBV5-3 is recorded as an ORF, its role being uncertain. This CDR3 is 14 amino acids long. Between the trimmed V and J ends, which lost 1 base and 8 bases, there was a span of 12 bases. For the CDR3, the DNA is TGTGCCAGAAGCTTGTTCGGGTTCCAGGGGGAGCTGTTTTTT. Residues: CARSLFGFQGELFF.

V usage is TRBV6-6 and J usage is TRBJ2-1, with D possibly TRBD1 on 5 matching bases. The CDR3 has 14 residues. In germline, CDR1 is MNHNY, CDR2 SVGAGI (reference sequence). Trimming removed 2 bases at V and 6 bases at J, with 11 bases between. The CDR3 DNA follows: TGTGCCAGCAGTTACGGACCAGGGATCAATGAGCAGTTCTTC. As protein: CASSYGPGINEQFF.

This chain uses TRBV28 with TRBJ2-1; D gene uncertain. Trimming cost V 6 bases and J 1 base, with 13 bases left between them. The CDR3 sequence is 15 residues long. Per the germline V gene, CDR1 is MDHEN and CDR2 is SYDVKM. The CDR3 spells CASRGLPTSYNEQFF. The CDR3 nucleotides are TGTGCCAGCAGGGGCCTACCAACTTCCTACAATGAGCAGTTCTTC.

CDR3 DNA sequence: TGTGCCACTACTCCTGGTAGTTGGACCGGGGAGCTGTTTTTT. It is translated as CATTPGSWTGELFF. The rearrangement joins TRBV27 to TRBJ2-2, with D uncertain. Germline lookup yields CDR1 MNHEY and CDR2 SMNVEV (reference sequence). Deletions cut 10 bases from V and 5 bases from J, with 17 bases between. This CDR3 spans 14 amino acids.

The rearrangement uses TRBV7-8 and TRBJ1-1; D ambiguous. The germline V gene has CDR1 SGHVS and CDR2 FQNEAQ. V was clipped by 1 base and J by 0 bases, with 6 bases between them. This CDR3 region has 14 residues. CDR3 protein: CASSLVQMNTEAFF. CDR3 bases: TGTGCCAGCAGCTTAGTCCAGATGAACACTGAAGCTTTCTTT.

The chain links TRBV10-3 to TRBJ2-7; weak D call: TRBD2 (5 bases). In germline, CDR1 is ENHRY, CDR2 SYGVKD. This CDR3 is built from 13 residues. V was clipped by 6 bases and J by 3 bases, with 12 bases between them. The CDR3 DNA reads TGTGCCATCAGCACCGAGCGGAACTACGAGCAGTACTTC. Translating gives CAISTERNYEQYF.

V is TRBV6-1 and J is TRBJ2-1; 8 bases are a match to TRBD2. This CDR3 is 15 amino acids long. Per germline, CDR1 MNHNS and CDR2 SASEGT. J gave up 14 bases and V 2 bases, and 14 bases lay outside the gene matches. DNA for the CDR3: TGTGCCAGCAGTGAACAGTCGTCCGGGAGGGCACGGGAGTTCTTC. It encodes CASSEQSSGRAREFF.

This clone occurred a few times. The gene calls are TRBV4-1 and TRBJ2-7, with D perhaps matching TRBD1 (6 bases). This CDR3 is built from 16 residues. Germline CDR1 reads MGHRA; CDR2 reads YSYEKL. The ends were cut back, 0 bases at V and 4 bases at J, with 16 bases in the middle. Here the CDR3 DNA reads TGCGCCAGCAGCCAAGATAGGGACAATGGAGCGTACGAGCAGTACTTC. Protein sequence: CASSQDRDNGAYEQYF.

A note on this clone: Mismatch with germline at one junction end may stem from a read error. V and J are TRBV4-2 and TRBJ2-1, with 8 bases identical to TRBD2. The germline CDR1 and CDR2 sequences are LGHNA and YNFKEQ. CDR3 size: 17 residues. The DNA of the CDR3 is TGTGCCAGCAGCCAAGCCCCGCGAGCGGGAGCTGCCCGGGAGCCGTTCTTC. Its translation is CASSQAPRAGAAREPFF.